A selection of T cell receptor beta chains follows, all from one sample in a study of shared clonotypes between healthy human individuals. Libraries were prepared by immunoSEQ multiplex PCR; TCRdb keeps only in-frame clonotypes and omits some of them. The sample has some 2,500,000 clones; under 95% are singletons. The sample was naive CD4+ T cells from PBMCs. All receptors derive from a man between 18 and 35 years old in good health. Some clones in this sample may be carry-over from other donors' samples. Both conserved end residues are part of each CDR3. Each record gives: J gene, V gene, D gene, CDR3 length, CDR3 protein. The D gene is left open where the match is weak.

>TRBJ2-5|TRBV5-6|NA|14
CASSLRSTRGTQYF
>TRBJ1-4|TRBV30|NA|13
CAWSSGSNEKLFF
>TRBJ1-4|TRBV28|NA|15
CASSLSVSQSEKLFF
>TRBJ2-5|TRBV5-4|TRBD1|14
CASSATGGQGTQYF
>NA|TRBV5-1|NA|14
CASSLRQEINEQYF
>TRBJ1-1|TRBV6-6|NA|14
CASRLLTEDTEAFF
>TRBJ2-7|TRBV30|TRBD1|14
CAWRPGQILYEQYF
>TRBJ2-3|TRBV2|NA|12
CASSPSTDTQYF
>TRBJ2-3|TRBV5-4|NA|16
CASSPGRLASTDTQYF
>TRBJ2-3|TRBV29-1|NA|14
CSGIRVLRRDTQYF
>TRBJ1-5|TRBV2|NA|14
CASSGDSYNQPQHF
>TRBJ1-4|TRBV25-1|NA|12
CASRKTNEKLFF
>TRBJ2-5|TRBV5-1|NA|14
CASSLAPSQETQYF
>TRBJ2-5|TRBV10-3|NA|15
CAIPRGHAYQETQYF
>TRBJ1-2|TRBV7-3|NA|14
CASSLNGANYGYTF
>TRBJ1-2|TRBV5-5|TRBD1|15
CASSPGDRGNYGYTF
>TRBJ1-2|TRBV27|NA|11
CASSQGHGYTF
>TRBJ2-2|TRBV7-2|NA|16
CASSPLITRPFWELFF
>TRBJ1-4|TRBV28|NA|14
CASTQGRENEKLFF
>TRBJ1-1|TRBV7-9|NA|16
CASSLGVGVPNTEAFF
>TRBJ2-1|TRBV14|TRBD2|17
CASSQDLAAGNHNEQFF
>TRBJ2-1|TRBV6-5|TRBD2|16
CASSSGTSGTYNEQFF
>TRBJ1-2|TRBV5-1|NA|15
CASTISTESGAGYTF
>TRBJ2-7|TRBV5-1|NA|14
CASSLMGASYEQYF
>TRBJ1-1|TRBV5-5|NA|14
CASSLEQVNTEAFF
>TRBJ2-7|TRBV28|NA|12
CASSLRGYEQYF
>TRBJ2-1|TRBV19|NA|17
CASSLKSSSWDYNEQFF
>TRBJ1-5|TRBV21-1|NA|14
CASSTGQGHQPQHF
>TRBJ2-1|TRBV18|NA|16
CASSMEVGLNSNEQFF
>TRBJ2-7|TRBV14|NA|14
CASSPWSGSYEQYF
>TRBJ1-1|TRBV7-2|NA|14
CASSSYSSGTEAFF
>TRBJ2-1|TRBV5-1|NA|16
CASSLVYGGGGNEQFF
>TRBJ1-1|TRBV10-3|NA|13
CAISDPGWTEAFF
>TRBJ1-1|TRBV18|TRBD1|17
CASSPPGQGIWGTEAFF
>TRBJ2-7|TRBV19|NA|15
CASSIISGSSYEQYF
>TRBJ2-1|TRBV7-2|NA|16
CASSWRQASSYNEQFF
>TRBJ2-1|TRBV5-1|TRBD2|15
CASSGVRREDNEQFF
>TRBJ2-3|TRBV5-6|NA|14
CASSRASSTDTQYF
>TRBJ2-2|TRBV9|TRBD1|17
CASSPRTLTGVPGELFF
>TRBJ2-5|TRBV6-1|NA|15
CASSEIFGGRETQYF
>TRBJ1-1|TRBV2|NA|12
CASIRVNTEAFF
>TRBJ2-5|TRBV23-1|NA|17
CASSPLTDREAWETQYF
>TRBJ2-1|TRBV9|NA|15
CASSPSQRPYNEQFF
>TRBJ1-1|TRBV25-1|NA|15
CASSDARRGNTEAFF
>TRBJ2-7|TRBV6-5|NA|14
CASSPATPRSEQYF
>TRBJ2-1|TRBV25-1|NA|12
CASSPGPNEQFF
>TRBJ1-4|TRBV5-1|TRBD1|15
CASSLEGQGGEKLFF
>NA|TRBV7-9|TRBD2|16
CASSFPAGRVSYEQYF
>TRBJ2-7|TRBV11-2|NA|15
CASSRGSSSTYEQYF
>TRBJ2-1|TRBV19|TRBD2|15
CASSIGSGRADEQFF
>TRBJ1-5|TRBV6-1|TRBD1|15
CASRETGLENQPQHF
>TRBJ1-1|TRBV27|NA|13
CASSFRENTEAFF
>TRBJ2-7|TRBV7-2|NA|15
CASSLVGTPNYEQYF
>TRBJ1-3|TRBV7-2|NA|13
CASSLGPVDTIYF
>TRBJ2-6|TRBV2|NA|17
CASSERSRSSGANVLTF